Following are 7 T cell receptor beta chains from one sample sequenced in a study of shared T cell receptors in the human thymus. Profiling relied on immunoSEQ multiplex PCR, and the TCRdb table lists in-frame clones only, not all of them. Of hundreds of thousands of clones in the sample, approximately 89% were seen once. The sample also formed part of further work on human thymus T cells.

Material for sequencing was thymocytes. The receptor set was obtained from a boy in the first two years of life with a congenital heart defect.

This chain joins TRBV11-2 and TRBJ2-2; 9 bases map to TRBD2. The CDR3 length is 16 residues. The germline V gene encodes CDR1 SGHAT and CDR2 FQNNGV. V trimming: 0 bases; J trimming: 6 bases; junction bases outside the gene matches: 5. The CDR3 bases are TGTGCCAGCAGCTTAGATGCGGGGGGGCCTCCCGGGGAGCTGTTTTTT. It yields the protein CASSLDAGGPPGELFF.

The chain combines TRBV5-6 with TRBJ2-1, with D maybe TRBD2 (5 bases). CDR1 SGHDT and CDR2 YYEEEE come from the germline V gene. The CDR3 totals 13 residues. Trimming cost V 3 bases and J 10 bases, with 14 bases left between them. The CDR3 here is CASSSPLGREQFF. The CDR3, as DNA: TGTGCCAGCAGCTCCCCACTAGGACGGGAGCAGTTCTTC.

The chain carries TRBV28 and TRBJ1-2; 7 bases are a match to TRBD1. CDR1 and CDR2 (germline): MDHEN, SYDVKM. The CDR3 covers 15 residues. Germline trimming cut 6 bases from V and 8 bases from J; bases unmatched to any gene: 15. This CDR3 reads CASSLPDRAFGGYTF. CDR3 bases: TGTGCCAGCAGCCTCCCCGACAGGGCCTTCGGGGGCTACACCTTC.

V is TRBV9 and J is TRBJ1-2, with TRBD1 matching 12 bases. The ends lost 2 bases at V and 8 bases at J; junction bases unmatched: 7. This CDR3 has 15 residues. CDR1 is SGDLS and CDR2 is YYNGEE in the germline V gene. The CDR3 DNA sequence: TGTGCCAGCAGCGTCAAGGGACAGGGGGCTGAGGGCTACACCTTC. Its protein is CASSVKGQGAEGYTF.

The chain employs TRBV4-3 and TRBJ1-5; the match to TRBD1 covers 8 bases. Germline-derived CDR1 and CDR2 are LGHNA and YSLEER. The CDR3 sequence is 15 residues long. J was trimmed by 5 bases and V by 3 bases; bases with no gene match: 6. The CDR3: CASSQDRDLDQPQHF. The CDR3 region has the DNA TGCGCCAGCAGCCAGGACAGGGATCTCGATCAGCCCCAGCATTTT.

The V gene is TRBV2, the J gene TRBJ1-1; 7 bases align to TRBD1. In germline, CDR1 is SNHLY, CDR2 FYNNEI. The CDR3 loop spans 16 amino acids. Unmatched junction bases numbered 9, after V lost 5 bases and J lost 0 bases. CDR3 DNA sequence: TGTGCCAGCAGTCTCCAGGGGGTTGGTTTGAACACTGAAGCTTTCTTT. Amino acids: CASSLQGVGLNTEAFF. The full variable domain, its missing parts supplied by reference TRBV2 and TRBJ1-1, is EPEVTQTPSHQVTQMGQEVILRCVPISNHLYFYWYRQILGQKVEFLVSFYNNEISEKSEIFDDQFSVERPDGSNFTLKIRSTKLEDSAMYFCASSLQGVGLNTEAFFGQGTRLTVV.

The chain is built from TRBV6-4 and TRBJ2-1; 14 bases are shared with TRBD2. The CDR3 has 17 amino acids. V was pared by 3 bases and J by 7 bases, with 8 bases of the junction left unmatched. Germline-derived CDR1 and CDR2 are MRHNA and SNTAGT. CDR3 region: CASSEQPGLAGANEQFF. Here the CDR3 DNA reads TGTGCCAGCAGTGAACAACCGGGACTAGCGGGAGCTAATGAGCAGTTCTTC.